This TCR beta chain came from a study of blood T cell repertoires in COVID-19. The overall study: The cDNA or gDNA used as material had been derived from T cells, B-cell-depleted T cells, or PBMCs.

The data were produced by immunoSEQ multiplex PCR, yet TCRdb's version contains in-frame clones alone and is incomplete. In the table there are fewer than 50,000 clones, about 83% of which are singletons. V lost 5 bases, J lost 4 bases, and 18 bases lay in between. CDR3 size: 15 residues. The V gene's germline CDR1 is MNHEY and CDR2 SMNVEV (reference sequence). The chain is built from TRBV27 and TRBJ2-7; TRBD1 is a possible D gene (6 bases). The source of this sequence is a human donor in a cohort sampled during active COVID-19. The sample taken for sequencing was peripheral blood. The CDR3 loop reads CASSRPGQGFYEQYF. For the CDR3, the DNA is TGTGCCAGCAGTAGACCGGGACAAGGCTTTTACGAGCAGTACTTC.